Listed below are T cell receptor beta chains from one sample, sequenced in a study of blood T cell repertoires in COVID-19. The assay was immunoSEQ multiplex PCR, and TCRdb's table has in-frame clones only and misses some. The sample shows nearly 25,000 clones, 81% of them seen only once. Sequencing was carried out using peripheral blood. These TCRs come from a man between 65 and 85 years old with acute or convalescent COVID-19. Both conserved end residues are part of each CDR3. A D gene is named only where the DNA matches it firmly. The size of a clone is reported for some rows only, either as once, few or many, or as a class for expanded clones.

j_call d_call clone_size v_call cdr3_aa cdr3_nt
TRBJ2-1 NA NA TRBV29-1 CSVEGLVGSYNEQFF TGCAGCGTTGAAGGCCTAGTGGGCTCCTACAATGAGCAGTTCTTC
TRBJ2-1 TRBD2 once TRBV3-1/TRBV3-2 CASSHSSGGAGEQFF TGTGCCAGCAGCCACTCTAGCGGGGGGGCTGGAGAGCAGTTCTTC
TRBJ2-1 TRBD2 NA TRBV14 CASSQGLAGASSYNEQFF TGTGCCAGCAGCCAAGGACTAGCGGGGGCGAGCTCCTACAATGAGCAGTTCTTC
TRBJ2-7 TRBD2 NA TRBV12-5 CASGPSGRSSYEQYF TGTGCTAGTGGACCAAGCGGGAGATCCTCCTACGAGCAGTACTTC
TRBJ2-1 NA NA TRBV6-6 CASGLGQLYNEQFF TGTGCCAGCGGTCTCGGACAGCTCTACAATGAGCAGTTCTTC
TRBJ1-2 NA NA TRBV5-1 CASSLGAPNYGYTF TGCGCCAGCAGCTTGGGGGCGCCCAACTATGGCTACACCTTC
TRBJ2-2 TRBD2 NA TRBV7-6 CASSLVGTSGGTGELFF TGTGCCAGCAGCTTAGTAGGGACTAGCGGAGGCACCGGGGAGCTGTTTTTT
TRBJ2-2 NA NA TRBV2 CASRRLVSTGELFF TGTGCCAGCAGGCGACTAGTGAGCACCGGGGAGCTGTTTTTT
TRBJ1-2 NA NA TRBV28 CASSLLRDNYGYTF TGTGCCAGCAGTTTACTAAGAGATAACTATGGCTACACCTTC
TRBJ2-3 NA NA TRBV4-1 CASSQDTPNRGTQYF TGCGCCAGCAGCCAAGACACTCCTAACCGTGGTACGCAGTATTTT
TRBJ1-2 NA NA TRBV27 CASSLLGDGGYTF TGTGCCAGCAGTTTATTGGGAGATGGTGGCTACACCTTC
TRBJ1-2 TRBD1 NA TRBV19 CASTRTGGYYGYTF TGTGCCAGTACCCGGACAGGGGGCTACTATGGCTACACCTTC
TRBJ1-2 NA NA TRBV7-9 CASSLVPGNYGYTF TGTGCCAGCAGCTTAGTTCCAGGGAACTATGGCTACACCTTC
TRBJ1-5 NA NA TRBV21-1 CASSKAPVGLGNQPQHF NA
TRBJ2-7 NA few TRBV4-3 CASSQERLGGYEQYF TGCGCCAGCAGCCAAGAACGACTAGGCGGTTACGAGCAGTACTTC
TRBJ2-1 TRBD2 NA TRBV19 CASSILRESNEQFF TGTGCCAGTAGTATTTTGCGGGAGAGCAATGAGCAGTTCTTC
TRBJ1-2 NA NA TRBV5-8 CASSLEGQRRNGYTF TGTGCCAGCAGCTTGGAAGGACAGCGGAGAAATGGCTACACCTTC
TRBJ1-2 TRBD1 NA TRBV9 CASSPWTGESYGYTF TGTGCCAGCAGCCCTTGGACAGGGGAGTCCTATGGCTACACCTTC
TRBJ2-1 TRBD1 once TRBV7-2 CASSPTGNRGNEQFF TGTGCCAGCAGCCCGACAGGGAATCGAGGCAATGAGCAGTTCTTC
TRBJ2-1 TRBD2 NA TRBV18 CASSQAGGRNNEQFF TGTGCCAGCTCCCAAGCGGGGGGGCGCAACAATGAGCAGTTCTTC
TRBJ1-6 NA NA TRBV10-3 CAINPGHQNSPLHF TGTGCCATCAATCCGGGACACCAAAATTCACCCCTCCACTTT
TRBJ2-3 TRBD1 NA TRBV6-5 CASSHLKGAADTQYF TGTGCCAGCAGTCACCTCAAGGGGGCTGCAGATACGCAGTATTTT
TRBJ2-7 TRBD2 once TRBV6-5 CASSRSGRAHEQYF TGTGCCAGCAGCCGTAGCGGGAGGGCCCACGAGCAGTACTTC
TRBJ1-1 NA NA TRBV5-1 CASSKKDLTEAFF TGCGCCAGCAGCAAAAAGGACTTAACTGAAGCTTTCTTT
TRBJ2-1 NA few TRBV12-5 CASGPQGSENEQFF TGTGCTAGTGGTCCACAGGGAAGTGAGAATGAGCAGTTCTTC
TRBJ1-3 NA NA TRBV3-1/TRBV3-2 CASSQLPGALRGNTIYF TGTGCCAGCAGCCAATTACCAGGGGCCCTCAGGGGAAACACCATATATTTT
TRBJ2-5 TRBD2 NA TRBV19 CASSSRTSGLIEKTQYF TGTGCCAGTAGTAGCCGGACTAGCGGCTTAATCGAAAAGACCCAGTACTTC
TRBJ2-7 TRBD1 NA TRBV5-6 CASSLRGPLKYEQYF TGTGCCAGCAGCTTGAGGGGGCCCCTAAAATACGAGCAGTACTTC
TRBJ2-7 TRBD1 NA TRBV3-1/TRBV3-2 CASSSKLGQGPYEQYF TGTGCCAGCAGCTCCAAATTGGGACAGGGCCCCTACGAGCAGTACTTC
TRBJ1-5 NA NA TRBV7-2 CASSLDQGSTQPQHF TGTGCCAGCAGCTTAGACCAGGGATCAACTCAGCCCCAGCATTTT
TRBJ2-1 NA NA TRBV10-3 CAISESRGGGNYNEQFF TGTGCCATCAGTGAGTCGAGAGGCGGAGGGAATTACAATGAGCAGTTCTTC
TRBJ2-2 NA NA TRBV12-5 CASGFIPSTVTGELFF TGTGCTAGTGGTTTCATCCCTTCGACAGTCACCGGGGAGCTGTTTTTT
TRBJ1-1 NA NA TRBV18 CASSPPNKLSDEAFF TGTGCCAGCTCACCACCCAATAAGCTAAGTGATGAAGCTTTCTTT
TRBJ2-7 NA NA TRBV10-3 CAISRQGRSYEQYF TGTGCCATCAGCCGCCAGGGTCGCTCCTACGAGCAGTACTTC
TRBJ2-1 TRBD2 once TRBV4-2 CASSQELWRGGQSFVGEQFF TGTGCCAGCAGCCAAGAACTTTGGCGGGGGGGCCAATCCTTCGTAGGTGAGCAGTTCTTC
TRBJ2-3 TRBD1 once TRBV27 CASSPGTGVPDTQYF TGTGCCAGCAGCCCTGGGACAGGGGTACCAGATACGCAGTATTTT
TRBJ1-2 NA NA TRBV30 CAWSAGRVDGYTF TGTGCCTGGAGTGCAGGCAGGGTTGATGGCTACACCTTC
TRBJ2-6 NA NA TRBV7-6 CASSPRGGAGANVLTF TGTGCCAGCAGCCCCCGTGGGGGGGCCGGGGCCAACGTCCTGACTTTC
TRBJ1-1 NA NA TRBV7-9 CASSFEARDTEAFF TGTGCCAGCAGCTTTGAGGCGAGGGACACTGAAGCTTTCTTT
TRBJ1-2 TRBD1 few TRBV29-1 CSVEGQRNYGYTF TGCAGCGTTGAGGGACAGCGGAACTATGGCTACACCTTC
TRBJ1-5 TRBD1 once TRBV29-1 CSASQGVDQPQHF TGCAGCGCATCCCAGGGGGTGGATCAGCCCCAGCATTTT
TRBJ2-7 TRBD2 NA TRBV7-2 CASSFTGTSGYEQYF TGTGCCAGCAGCTTCACCGGGACTAGCGGGTACGAGCAGTACTTC
TRBJ2-1 TRBD2 NA TRBV3-1/TRBV3-2 CASSQGEGEQFF TGTGCCAGCAGCCAAGGGGAGGGTGAGCAGTTCTTC
TRBJ2-2 TRBD2 few TRBV11-3 CASSLDTSGIFTGELFF TGTGCCAGCAGCTTAGACACTAGCGGGATTTTCACCGGGGAGCTGTTTTTT
TRBJ2-7 TRBD1 NA TRBV10-2 CASSARDRAYEQYF TGCGCCAGCAGTGCCCGGGACAGGGCTTACGAGCAGTACTTC
TRBJ1-2 NA NA TRBV6-1 CASSELGLTNYGYTF TGTGCCAGCAGTGAGCTAGGACTTACTAACTATGGCTACACCTTC
TRBJ1-6 NA NA TRBV15 CAISGQPGSPLHF TGTGCCATCAGCGGGCAGCCTGGTTCACCCCTCCACTTT
TRBJ1-6 TRBD1 few TRBV5-6 CASSLGQGANNSPLHF TGTGCCAGCAGCTTGGGACAGGGGGCGAATAATTCACCCCTCCACTTT